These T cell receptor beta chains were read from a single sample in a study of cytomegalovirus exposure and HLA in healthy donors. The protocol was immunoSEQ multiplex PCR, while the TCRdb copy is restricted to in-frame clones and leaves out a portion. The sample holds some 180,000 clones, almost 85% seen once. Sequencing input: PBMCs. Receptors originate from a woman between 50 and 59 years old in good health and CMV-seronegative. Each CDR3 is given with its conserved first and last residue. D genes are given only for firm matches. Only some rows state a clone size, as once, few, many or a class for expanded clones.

TGTGCCAGCAGCACGACAGGGGGGAACAACTATGGCTACACCTTC	CASSTTGGNNYGYTF	.	TRBD1	TRBV11-1	TRBJ1-2
TGTGCCAGCAGCAGAGGACAGGGGGTCCTCAATGAGCAGTTCTTC	CASSRGQGVLNEQFF	.	TRBD1	TRBV5-8	TRBJ2-1
TGTGCCAGCAGCTTCCTTGATACGCAGTATTTT	CASSFLDTQYF	.	.	TRBV11-2	TRBJ2-3
TGTGCCAGCAGTCCGGCTAGCGGGAGCAACTACGAGCAGTACTTC	CASSPASGSNYEQYF	.	TRBD2	TRBV27	TRBJ2-7
TGTGCCTGGAGTGTACGGGCAGGGGGAAAGTTGGCTGAAGCTTTCTTT	CAWSVRAGGKLAEAFF	.	TRBD1	TRBV30	TRBJ1-1
TGTGCCAGCAGTCTCACAGGGATCGATCAGCCCCAGCATTTT	CASSLTGIDQPQHF	.	.	TRBV27	TRBJ1-5
TGTGCCAGCAGTGGGGGACTAGCGGGAGGGCTAGATGAGCAGTTCTTC	CASSGGLAGGLDEQFF	.	TRBD2	TRBV6-1	TRBJ2-1
TGTGCCAGCAGCTTTAGGGACAGCTACGAGCAGTACTTC	CASSFRDSYEQYF	once	TRBD1	TRBV5-5	TRBJ2-7
TGTGCCAGCAGCCAAGCGCCTACTGGAAACACCATATATTTT	CASSQAPTGNTIYF	.	.	TRBV4-2	TRBJ1-3
TGTGCCAGCAGCCAAGATCGGGGACAGGGGCTAAAAAACATTCAGTACTTC	CASSQDRGQGLKNIQYF	.	TRBD1	TRBV4-2	TRBJ2-4
TGTGCCAGCAGTCTAGCGGGAACAGAATACAATGAGCAGTTCTTC	CASSLAGTEYNEQFF	.	TRBD2	TRBV9	TRBJ2-1
TGCGCCAGCAGTCAAATACAGGGGCGCCCGAACACCGGGGAGCTGTTTTTT	CASSQIQGRPNTGELFF	.	TRBD1	TRBV23-1	TRBJ2-2
TGTGCCAGCAGTATAGCCGGGACAGGGGCCGACTACGAGCAGTACTTC	CASSIAGTGADYEQYF	.	TRBD1	TRBV27	TRBJ2-7
TGTGCCAGCTCACCGACAGGGGGCCGCACAGATACGCAGTATTTT	CASSPTGGRTDTQYF	.	TRBD1	TRBV18	TRBJ2-3
TGCAGCGTTCCTAGTCAGGGCCAAGGCTACACCTTC	CSVPSQGQGYTF	.	.	TRBV29-1	TRBJ1-2
TGTGCCAGCAGCCAAGGACTAGCGGGACCCTACGAGCAGTACTTC	CASSQGLAGPYEQYF	.	TRBD2	TRBV28	TRBJ2-7
TGTGCCAGCAGTTCCCGGGCTAGCGGCTACGAGCAGTACTTC	CASSSRASGYEQYF	.	TRBD2	TRBV28	TRBJ2-7
TGTGCCAGCAATCCATCAGGCAGCCGGAATGAGCAGTTCTTC	CASNPSGSRNEQFF	.	.	TRBV25-1	TRBJ2-1
TGTGCCAGTAGTAGGAGCGGGAGTTACGAGCAGTACTTC	CASSRSGSYEQYF	.	TRBD2	TRBV19	TRBJ2-7
TGTGCCAGCAGGGGACTCGAAAGCACAGATACGCAGTATTTT	CASRGLESTDTQYF	.	.	TRBV5-4	TRBJ2-3
TGTGCCAGCAGCAGAGAGGGCTCGGGAAACACCATATATTTT	CASSREGSGNTIYF	once	.	TRBV2	TRBJ1-3
TGTGCCAGCAGTCTTATACAGTCGTACCAAGAGACCCAGTACTTC	CASSLIQSYQETQYF	.	.	TRBV28	TRBJ2-5
TGCGCCAGCAGCTTAATACAGGGGTTCGGCTACACCTTC	CASSLIQGFGYTF	.	TRBD1	TRBV5-1	TRBJ1-2
TGTGCCAGCAGTTTACATATTGGGGGAGGGACGAGGAACATTCAGTACTTC	CASSLHIGGGTRNIQYF	.	TRBD2	TRBV28	TRBJ2-4
TGTGCCAGCAGTGAATGGGGCAGCCCAAACACTGAAGCTTTCTTT	CASSEWGSPNTEAFF	.	.	TRBV25-1	TRBJ1-1
TGTGCCGGCTTCACCGGACAGGGAAAGGCCGGGGAGCTGTTTTTT	CAGFTGQGKAGELFF	.	TRBD1	TRBV6-1	TRBJ2-2
TGTGCCAGTAGTACCCGAGGGGGCGCGGAATCCTACGAGCAGTACTTC	CASSTRGGAESYEQYF	.	TRBD1	TRBV19	TRBJ2-7
TGCGCCAGCAGCTTGGCCGGCGGTAGCCCCGATACGCAGTATTTT	CASSLAGGSPDTQYF	.	.	TRBV5-1	TRBJ2-3
TGTGCCAGCAGACCGGGGGAACACTATGGCTACACCTTC	CASRPGEHYGYTF	.	.	TRBV27	TRBJ1-2